This note documents a single TCR beta chain sequence. TCRdb's table, derived via immunoSEQ multiplex PCR, lists solely in-frame clones and lacks some. The table shows around 230,000 clones, with over 80% occurring only once. These data belong to a study of blood T cell repertoires in COVID-19. Germline-derived CDR1 and CDR2 are LGHNA and YNFKEQ. V was clipped by 0 bases and J by 4 bases; unmatched bases: 6. The CDR3 extends over 17 amino acids. The sample comprised peripheral blood. The V and J genes are TRBV4-2 and TRBJ1-6; 7 positions agree with TRBD1. This receptor was obtained from a middle-aged man with acute or convalescent COVID-19. The CDR3 is CASSQDVSGGYNSPLHF. In DNA form, the CDR3 reads TGTGCCAGCAGCCAAGATGTGTCAGGGGGATATAATTCACCCCTCCACTTT.